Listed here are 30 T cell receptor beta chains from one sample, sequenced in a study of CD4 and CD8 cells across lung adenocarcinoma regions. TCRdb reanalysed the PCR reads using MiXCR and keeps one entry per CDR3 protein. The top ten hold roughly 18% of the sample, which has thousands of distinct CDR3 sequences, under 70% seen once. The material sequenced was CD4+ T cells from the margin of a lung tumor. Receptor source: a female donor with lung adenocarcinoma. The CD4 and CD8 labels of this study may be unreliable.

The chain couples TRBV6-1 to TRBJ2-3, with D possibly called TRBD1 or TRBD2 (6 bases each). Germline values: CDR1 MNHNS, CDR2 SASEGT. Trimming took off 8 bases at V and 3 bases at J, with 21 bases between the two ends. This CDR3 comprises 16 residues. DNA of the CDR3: TGTGCCAGCCGCCGCACAGGGCGGCGGGGAACAGATACGCAGTATTTT. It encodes CASRRTGRRGTDTQYF.

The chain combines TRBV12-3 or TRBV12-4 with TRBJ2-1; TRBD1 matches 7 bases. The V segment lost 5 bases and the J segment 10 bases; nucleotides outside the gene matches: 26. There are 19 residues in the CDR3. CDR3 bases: TGTGCCAGCAGTCCCGGGGACAGCTGGGTTGGTTCCAGGGCCTACGAGCAGTTCTTC. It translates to CASSPGDSWVGSRAYEQFF.

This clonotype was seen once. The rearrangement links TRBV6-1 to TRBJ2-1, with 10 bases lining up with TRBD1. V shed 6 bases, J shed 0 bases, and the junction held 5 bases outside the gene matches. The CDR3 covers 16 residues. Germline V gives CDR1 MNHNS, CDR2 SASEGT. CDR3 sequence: CASRGQGTHSYNEQFF. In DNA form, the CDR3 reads TGTGCCAGCAGGGGACAGGGGACACACTCCTACAATGAGCAGTTCTTC.

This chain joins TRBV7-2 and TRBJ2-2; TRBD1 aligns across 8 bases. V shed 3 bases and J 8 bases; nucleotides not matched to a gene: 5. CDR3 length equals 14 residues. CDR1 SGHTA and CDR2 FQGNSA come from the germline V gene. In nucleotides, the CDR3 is TGTGCCAGCAGCTTCGACAGGGGACGGGGGGAGCTGTTTTTT. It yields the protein CASSFDRGRGELFF. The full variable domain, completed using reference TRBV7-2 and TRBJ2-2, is GAGVSQSPSNKVTEKGKDVELRCDPISGHTALYWYRQSLGQGLEFLIYFQGNSAPDKSGLPSDRFSAERTGGSVSTLTIQRTQQEDSAVYLCASSFDRGRGELFFGEGSRLTVL.

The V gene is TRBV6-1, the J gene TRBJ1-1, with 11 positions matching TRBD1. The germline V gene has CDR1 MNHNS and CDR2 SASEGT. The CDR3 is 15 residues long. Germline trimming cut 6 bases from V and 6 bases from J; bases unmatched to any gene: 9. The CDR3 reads CASRGTGTGGSEAFF. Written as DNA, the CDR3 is TGTGCCAGCAGGGGTACCGGGACAGGGGGTTCTGAAGCTTTCTTT.

This CDR3 is CASRDGLAGVTDTQYF. Written as DNA, the CDR3 is TGTGCCAGCAGGGACGGACTAGCGGGCGTCACAGATACGCAGTATTTT. This chain uses TRBV7-6 with TRBJ2-3; 11 bases line up with TRBD2. There are 16 residues in the CDR3. In germline, CDR1 is SGHVS, CDR2 FNYEAQ. After removal of 6 bases from V and 2 bases from J, the junction contained 7 bases not matched to a gene.

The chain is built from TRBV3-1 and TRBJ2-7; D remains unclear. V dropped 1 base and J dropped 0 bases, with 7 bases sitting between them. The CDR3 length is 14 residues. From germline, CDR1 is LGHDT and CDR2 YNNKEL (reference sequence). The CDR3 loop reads CASSQVSASYEQYF. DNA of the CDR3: TGTGCCAGCAGCCAAGTGTCCGCCTCCTACGAGCAGTACTTC.

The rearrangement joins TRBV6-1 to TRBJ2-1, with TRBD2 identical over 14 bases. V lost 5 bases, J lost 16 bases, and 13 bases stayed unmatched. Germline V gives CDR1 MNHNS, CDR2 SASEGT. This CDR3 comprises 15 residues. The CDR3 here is CASSLGTSGRSGFFF. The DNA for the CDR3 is TGTGCCAGCAGTCTGGGGACTAGCGGGAGAAGTGGTTTCTTCTTC.

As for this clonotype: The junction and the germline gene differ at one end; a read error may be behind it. The CDR3 protein is CASSLAGTADTQYF. The CDR3, as DNA: TGTGCTAGCAGCTTAGCGGGGACCGCAGATACGCAGTATTTT. V usage is TRBV7-7 and J usage is TRBJ2-3; 8 nucleotides line up with TRBD2. The CDR3 extends over 14 amino acids. CDR1 and CDR2 from the germline V gene are SSHAT and FNYEAQ (reference sequence).

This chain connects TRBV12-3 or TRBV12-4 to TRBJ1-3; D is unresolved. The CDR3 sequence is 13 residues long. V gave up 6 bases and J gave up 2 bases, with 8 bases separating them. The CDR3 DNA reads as TGTGCCAGCAGAGGGAGAACTGGAAACACCATATATTTT. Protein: CASRGRTGNTIYF.

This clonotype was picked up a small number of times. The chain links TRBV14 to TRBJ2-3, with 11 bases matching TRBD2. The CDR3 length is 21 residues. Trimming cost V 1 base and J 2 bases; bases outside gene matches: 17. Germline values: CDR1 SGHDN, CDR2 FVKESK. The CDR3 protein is CASSQVGYPPTSGSYTDTQYF. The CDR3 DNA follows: TGTGCCAGCAGCCAAGTAGGTTACCCCCCTACTAGCGGGAGTTACACAGATACGCAGTATTTT.

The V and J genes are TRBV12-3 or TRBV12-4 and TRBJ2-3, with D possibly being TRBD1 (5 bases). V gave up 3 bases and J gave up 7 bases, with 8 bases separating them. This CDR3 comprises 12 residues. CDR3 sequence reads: CASSFQGNTQYF. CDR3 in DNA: TGTGCCAGCAGTTTCCAGGGTAATACGCAGTATTTT.

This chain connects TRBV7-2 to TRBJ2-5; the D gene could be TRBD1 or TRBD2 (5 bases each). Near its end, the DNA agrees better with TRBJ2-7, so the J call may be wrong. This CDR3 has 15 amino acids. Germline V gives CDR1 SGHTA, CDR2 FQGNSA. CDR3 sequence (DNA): TGTGCCAGCAGCTCGGGACCCACACTTATTTACGAGCAGTACTTC. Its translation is CASSSGPTLIYEQYF.

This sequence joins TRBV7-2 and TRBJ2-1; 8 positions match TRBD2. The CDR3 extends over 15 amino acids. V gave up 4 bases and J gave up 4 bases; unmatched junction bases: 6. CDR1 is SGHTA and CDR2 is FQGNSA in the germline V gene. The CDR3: CASSYGLAAYNEQFF. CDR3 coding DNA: TGTGCCAGCAGCTATGGACTAGCAGCTTACAATGAGCAGTTCTTC.

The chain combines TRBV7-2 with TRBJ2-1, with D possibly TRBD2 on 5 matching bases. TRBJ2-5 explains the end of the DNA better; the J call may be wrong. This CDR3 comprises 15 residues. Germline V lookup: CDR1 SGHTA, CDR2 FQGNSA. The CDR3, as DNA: TGTGCCAGCAGCTTAGCGGTCCGGTGGGAGGAGACCCAGTACTTC. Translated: CASSLAVRWEETQYF.

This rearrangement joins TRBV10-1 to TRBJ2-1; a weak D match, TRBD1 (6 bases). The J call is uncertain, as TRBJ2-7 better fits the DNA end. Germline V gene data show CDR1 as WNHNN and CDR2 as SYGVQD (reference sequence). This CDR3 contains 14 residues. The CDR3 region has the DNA TGCGCCAGCAGTGAATACCAGGGGACGGCCGAGCAGTACTTC. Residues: CASSEYQGTAEQYF.

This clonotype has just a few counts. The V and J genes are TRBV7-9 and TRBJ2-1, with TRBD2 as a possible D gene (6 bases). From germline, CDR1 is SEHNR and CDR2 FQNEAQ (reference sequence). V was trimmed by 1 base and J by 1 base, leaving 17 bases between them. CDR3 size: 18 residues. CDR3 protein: CASSLGRGLQGSYNEQFF. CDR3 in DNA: TGTGCCAGCAGCTTAGGGAGGGGACTCCAAGGATCCTACAATGAGCAGTTCTTC.

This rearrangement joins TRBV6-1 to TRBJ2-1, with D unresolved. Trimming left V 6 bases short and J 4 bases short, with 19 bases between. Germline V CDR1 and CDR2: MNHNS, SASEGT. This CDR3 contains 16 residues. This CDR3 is CASRPGTGRAYNEQFF. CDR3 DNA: TGTGCCAGCAGGCCAGGAACCGGAAGGGCTTACAATGAGCAGTTCTTC.

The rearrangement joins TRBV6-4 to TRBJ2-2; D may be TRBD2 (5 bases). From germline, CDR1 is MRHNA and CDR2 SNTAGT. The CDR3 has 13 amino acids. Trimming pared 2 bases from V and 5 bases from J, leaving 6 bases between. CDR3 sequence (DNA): TGTGCCAGCAGTGACGGGGAGACCGGGGAGCTGTTTTTT. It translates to CASSDGETGELFF.

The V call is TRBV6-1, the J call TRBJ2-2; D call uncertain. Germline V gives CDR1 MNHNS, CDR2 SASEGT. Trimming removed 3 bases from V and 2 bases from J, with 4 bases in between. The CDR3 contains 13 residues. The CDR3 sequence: CASSDVNTGELFF. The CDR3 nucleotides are TGTGCCAGCAGTGATGTAAACACCGGGGAGCTGTTTTTT.

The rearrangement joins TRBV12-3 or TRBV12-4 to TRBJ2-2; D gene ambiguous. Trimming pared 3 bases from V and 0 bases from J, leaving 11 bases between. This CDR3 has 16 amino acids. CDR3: CASSFTLPANTGELFF. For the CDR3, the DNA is TGTGCCAGCAGTTTTACGCTCCCAGCGAACACCGGGGAGCTGTTTTTT.

The CDR3 spells CASSPLGHSYNEQFF. In nucleotides, the CDR3 is TGTGCCAGCAGCCCTTTAGGTCACTCCTACAATGAGCAGTTCTTC. The chain recombines TRBV3-1 with TRBJ2-5; D call uncertain. TRBJ2-1 matches the DNA end more closely, so the J call is doubtful. The CDR3 consists of 15 residues. CDR1 and CDR2 from the germline V gene are LGHDT and YNNKEL (reference sequence).

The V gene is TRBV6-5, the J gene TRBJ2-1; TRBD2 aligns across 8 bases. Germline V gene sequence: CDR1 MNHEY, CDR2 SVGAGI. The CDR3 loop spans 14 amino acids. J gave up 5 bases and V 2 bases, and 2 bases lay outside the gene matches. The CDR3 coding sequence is TGTGCCAGCAGTTACGGACTAGCCCACAATGAGCAGTTCTTC. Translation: CASSYGLAHNEQFF.

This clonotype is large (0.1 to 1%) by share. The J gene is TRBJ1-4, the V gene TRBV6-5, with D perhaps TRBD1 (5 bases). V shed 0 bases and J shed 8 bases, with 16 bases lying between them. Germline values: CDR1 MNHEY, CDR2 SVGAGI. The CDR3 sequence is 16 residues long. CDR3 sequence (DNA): TGTGCCAGCAGTTACTCAAGACCAGGGACCGGGGAAAAACTGTTTTTT. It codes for CASSYSRPGTGEKLFF.

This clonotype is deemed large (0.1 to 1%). The CDR3 nucleotides read TGTGCCAGCAGTCCAGGGGGTCCGGGACTAGGATCAGATACGCAGTATTTT. Its translation is CASSPGGPGLGSDTQYF. The chain joins TRBV6-1 to TRBJ2-3; weak D call: TRBD2 (8 bases). This CDR3 comprises 17 residues. Germline V CDR1 and CDR2: MNHNS, SASEGT. Trimming cost V 5 bases and J 4 bases, with 22 bases left between them.

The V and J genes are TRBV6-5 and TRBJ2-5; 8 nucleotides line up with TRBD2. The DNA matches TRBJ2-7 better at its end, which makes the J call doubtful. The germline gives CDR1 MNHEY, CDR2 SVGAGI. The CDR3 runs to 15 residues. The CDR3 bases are TGTGCCAGCAGTTGGAATAGCGGGGAAACCTACGAGCAGTACTTC. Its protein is CASSWNSGETYEQYF.

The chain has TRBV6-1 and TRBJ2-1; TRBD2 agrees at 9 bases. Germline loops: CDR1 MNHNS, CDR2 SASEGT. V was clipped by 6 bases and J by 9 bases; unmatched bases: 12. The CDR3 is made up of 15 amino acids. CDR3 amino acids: CASRGAAGGPGEQFF. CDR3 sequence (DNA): TGTGCCAGCAGAGGGGCGGCGGGAGGGCCTGGTGAGCAGTTCTTC.

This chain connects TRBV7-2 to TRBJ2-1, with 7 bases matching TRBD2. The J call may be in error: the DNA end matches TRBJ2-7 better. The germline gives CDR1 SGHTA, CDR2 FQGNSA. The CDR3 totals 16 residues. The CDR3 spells CASSSRQLAPYNEQYF. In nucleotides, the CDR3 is TGTGCCAGCAGCAGTCGTCAACTAGCGCCCTACAATGAGCAGTACTTC.

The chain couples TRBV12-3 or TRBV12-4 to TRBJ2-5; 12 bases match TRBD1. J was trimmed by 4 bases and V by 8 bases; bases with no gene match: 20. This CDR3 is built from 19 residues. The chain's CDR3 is CASAQLPRGTGGRGETQYF. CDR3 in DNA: TGTGCCAGCGCCCAACTCCCCCGGGGGACAGGGGGCAGAGGAGAGACCCAGTACTTC.

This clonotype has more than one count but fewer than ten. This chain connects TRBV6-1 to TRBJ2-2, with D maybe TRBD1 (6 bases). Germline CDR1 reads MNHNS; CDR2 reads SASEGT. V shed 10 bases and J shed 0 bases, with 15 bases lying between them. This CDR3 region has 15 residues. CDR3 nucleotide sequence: TGTGCCACCACCTTGTACAGGGCGAACACCGGGGAGCTGTTTTTT. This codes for CATTLYRANTGELFF.